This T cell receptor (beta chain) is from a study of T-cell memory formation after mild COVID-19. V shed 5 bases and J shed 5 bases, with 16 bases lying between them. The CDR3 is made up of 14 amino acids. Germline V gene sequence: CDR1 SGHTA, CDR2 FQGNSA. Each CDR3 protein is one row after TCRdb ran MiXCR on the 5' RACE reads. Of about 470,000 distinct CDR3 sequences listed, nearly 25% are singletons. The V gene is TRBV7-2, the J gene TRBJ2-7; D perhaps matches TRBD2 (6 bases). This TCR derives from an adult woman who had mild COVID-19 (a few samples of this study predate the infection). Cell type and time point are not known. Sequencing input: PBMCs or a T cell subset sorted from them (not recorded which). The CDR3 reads CASSPPPASDEQYF. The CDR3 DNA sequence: TGTGCCAGCAGCCCGCCCCCGGCTAGCGACGAGCAGTACTTC. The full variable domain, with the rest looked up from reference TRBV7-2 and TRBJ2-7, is GAGVSQSPSNKVTEKGKDVELRCDPISGHTALYWYRQSLGQGLEFLIYFQGNSAPDKSGLPSDRFSAERTGGSVSTLTIQRTQQEDSAVYLCASSPPPASDEQYFGPGTRLTVT.